This T cell receptor beta chain was identified in a study of cytomegalovirus exposure and HLA in healthy donors (TCRdb year 2017). For context, the study as a whole: An earlier analysis of approximately 590 of the donors reported approximately 270 Gb of sequence data and about 100 million unique TCR beta sequences from 150 million to 200 million T cells. The study was designed to test whether signatures of past pathogen exposure could be identified by cataloging public T cell receptors. To study patterns of TCR occurrence, a later analysis re-analyzed previously published TCR beta repertoires from 650 to 750 donors and added high-resolution HLA genotyping. An earlier analysis of 587 of the donors applied high-throughput TCR beta sequencing to assess whether each TCR beta V gene segment acted as functional or pseudogenic. The study used immunosequencing to profile the T cell repertoires of several hundred subjects and linked those repertoires to cytomegalovirus serostatus. Because of strong linkage in the cohort, four to six DR-DQ haplotypes were treated as single units for association and clustering. The study combined high-throughput TCR immunosequencing, statistical association of individual TCRs with disease status, and machine learning to predict cytomegalovirus infection status. Among about 400 genotyped donors of the cohort, an average of approximately 240,000 unique TCR beta nucleotide sequences was sequenced per donor, of which about 18% were non-productive. The genetic ancestry cluster associated with self-reported Caucasian donors included 65% to 90% of the roughly 410 genotyped donors. In a later genetic analysis, genome-wide SNP genotypes for about 65% of the roughly 670 donors were used, and that subset was treated as a discovery cohort. An early release that covered more than 550 HLA-typed donors contained about 300 gigabases of sequencing data and tens of millions of unique TCR sequences. Every discovery cohort repertoire had been produced on one sequencing platform. A separate validation cohort of roughly 120 different subjects was used in addition to the approximately 610-subject first cohort. Class I and class II HLA loci were covered by the typing at four-digit resolution. Rather than using new phenotypic data, the later analysis identified candidate immune exposures from TCR beta sequences and from how often those sequences occurred across donors. Typing coverage differed by locus: A, B, C, DRB1 and DQB1 were typed in roughly 620-630 donors, DQA1 in roughly 500, DPA1 in 606, and DPB1 in approximately 450. Donor age, sex, ethnicity and CMV serostatus were compiled together with the repertoire data. Broader findings and caveats from the paper: It was suggested by the authors that the approach could potentially be generalized to other disease states and immunological phenotypes. Roughly uniform sequencing depth across donors was assumed in presence/absence analyses, although this assumption may not hold. A cluster of highly shared sequence variants was judged likely to be a technical artifact of the sequencing pipeline. In a later analysis, TCR association rates were found to vary across HLA loci, with the most associated TCRs seen for DRB1 alleles and the fewest for HLA-C alleles. A further reported finding was that TCR beta sequences accurately predicted the HLA-A and HLA-B alleles for most subjects in the first cohort. A later analysis associated about 16,000 TCR beta sequences with specific HLA alleles at a false discovery rate of 0.05. The study gave a list of roughly 150 TCR beta chains associated with cytomegalovirus. Linkage disequilibrium might explain the correlated functional status among segregating V segments, but an unknown experimental factor could not be ruled out. Fewer than 20 rarely observed V segments, including chromosome 9 orphons, were excluded from the earlier analysis of some 590 of the donors because counts were too low. A later genetic analysis reported fewer N-insertions in productive TCRs among donors in an Asian-associated ancestry cluster than the approximately 700-donor mean. CMV serostatus was the only immune exposure information available for the cohort. Only TCR beta chains were sequenced in this cohort, and the absence of alpha or paired-chain data limited detectable features. A later genetic analysis associated a missense DCLRE1C variant with V-gene and J-gene trimming of TCR beta chains, and an independent cohort replicated the association. According to a later analysis, most CMV-associated TCR beta chains appeared to be HLA-restricted, and the HLA associations seemed to be driven largely by CMV exposure. In an earlier analysis of under 600 of the donors, most TCR beta V segments were observed in productive rearrangements about 90% or about 30% of the time, broadly matching IMGT annotations. The classifier was reported to diagnose cytomegalovirus status with high specificity and sensitivity in both the original and validation cohorts. A later analysis reported that several top co-occurrence clusters appeared linked to parvovirus B19, influenza, CMV and Epstein-Barr virus. In a later analysis, HLA-associated TCR beta chains were found to be more clonally expanded and to have lower generation probabilities than equally common non-associated chains. The 87-base-pair reads could not distinguish some IMGT-functional V segments, including TRBV6-2 and TRBV6-3, so those segments were excluded. Most TCR sequences were observed very rarely across donors, whereas some public TCRs were present in many individuals. In vitro tests confirmed that a few of the cytomegalovirus-associated TCR beta chains recognize cytomegalovirus antigens. Because HLA typing was missing for some donors at each locus, association tests included only the typed subset. Assigning TCR associations to individual alleles was difficult when HLA alleles, especially DR and DQ, strongly co-occurred.

The cohort comprised 670 or so healthy bone marrow donors. All cohort members were sampled while nominally healthy, although unrecorded immune exposures were likely present. The donor was CMV seropositive and belonged to the group of more than 250 seropositive cohort members. Each donor provided a peripheral blood sample, and peripheral blood mononuclear cells were used for TCR beta sequencing. Genomic DNA was extracted from the blood cell samples with the Qiagen DNeasy Blood Extraction Kit. Via the germline V gene, CDR1 is SGHVS and CDR2 FNYEAQ. Spanning cysteine to phenylalanine, the CDR3 consists of 14 amino acids. Only the CDR3 DNA is retained, 42 bases long and in frame from the first base. V lost 10 bases and J lost 9 bases, and the count of bases not matched to a germline gene is 7. On this clone: The antigen it recognizes is unknown. One base away there is no much larger clone; base qualities are not given.

Library preparation employed the immunoSEQ multiplex PCR assay. For the multiplex PCR, a mixture combining 60 forward primers for TCR Vbeta segments and 13 reverse primers for TCR Jbeta segments was used. The CDR3 region of rearranged TCR beta genes was amplified from genomic DNA with a multiplex PCR assay. Amplified TCR beta libraries were sequenced as 87-base-pair reads on the Illumina HiSeq System. Turning to the authors' computational methods: A later analysis counted tens of millions of unique TCR beta chains across the roughly 700 repertoires, and roughly 10 million of these chains were shared by at least two donors. Raw reads were error-corrected and collapsed into unique sequences with a nearest-neighbor algorithm that merged closely related sequences to remove PCR and sequencing errors. CDR3 sequences were aligned to IMGT reference sequences to assign V, D and J gene segments. For a sequence to be retained, a match of at least six nucleotides was required to both a V gene segment and a J gene segment. Rearrangements were classified as productive when the CDR3 lacked stop codons and remained in frame with V and J, and all other rearrangements were classified as non-productive. Following IMGT convention, CDR3 was defined as the stretch from the second conserved V-encoded cysteine up to the conserved J-encoded phenylalanine. In an earlier analysis of some 550 of the donors, sequences lacking an unambiguous match to a single V gene segment were excluded. An earlier analysis of just under 600 of the donors called V segments functional above 56.7% productive rearrangements and segregating when the between-donor standard deviation exceeded 5%. To diagnose cytomegalovirus status from the catalog of TCR beta chain sequences, a statistical classification framework was built. V and J gene assignment, in a later analysis, came from comparing TCR nucleotide sequences with IMGT/GENE-DB human TR gene sequences. A later analysis assigned CDR3 sequences and most-parsimonious VDJ recombination scenarios with the TCRdist pipeline. In a later analysis, each TCR beta chain was defined by its CDR3 amino acid sequence together with its V-gene family, and reads without a unique V-gene family were excluded. A later analysis removed 592 highly shared, low-generation-probability nucleotide sequences to deal with suspected cross-contamination and a sequencing artifact. A later analysis calculated a clonal expansion index for each public chain from normalized within-repertoire ranks of inferred template counts. In a later analysis, generation probabilities were computed with a VDJ recombination model fitted to out-of-frame rearrangements, and the resulting probabilities were checked against IGoR. In a later analysis, hypergeometric tests were used to score TCR-TCR, TCR-HLA and TCR-CMV co-occurrence, with a repertoire-size bias correction applied to TCR pairs. In a later analysis, false discovery rates were estimated by permuting HLA or CMV assignments 20 times. A later analysis grouped co-occurring TCRs with DBSCAN, adding TCRdist sequence similarity when clustering within HLA-allele-positive subsets. Repertoires with fewer than 30,000 or more than 120,000 public chains were left out of co-occurrence clustering, as were five repertoires with anomalous nucleotide sharing. As stored in TCRdb, this immuneACCESS dataset retains in-frame rearrangements with V and J assigned. A fraction of the clones does not appear; measured against another copy, unresolved V genes explain less than half of the discrepancy, and the remainder lacks a known reason. V and J calls plus clone size are reproduced from that table; the DNA served to infer D and trimming. Present in this sample are some 87,000 clones, under 85% of which were seen just once. Of the sample, less than 25% is held by the ten largest clones.

The chain employs TRBV7-6 and TRBJ2-1; 15 central nucleotides agree with TRBD2. Sequenced: PBMCs. This receptor was taken from a woman between 40 and 50 years old in good health and CMV-seropositive. The DNA sequence is given as TGTGCCACCAAGGGACTAGCGGGGGGTGGTGAGCAGTTCTTC. Its protein reads: CATKGLAGGGEQFF.